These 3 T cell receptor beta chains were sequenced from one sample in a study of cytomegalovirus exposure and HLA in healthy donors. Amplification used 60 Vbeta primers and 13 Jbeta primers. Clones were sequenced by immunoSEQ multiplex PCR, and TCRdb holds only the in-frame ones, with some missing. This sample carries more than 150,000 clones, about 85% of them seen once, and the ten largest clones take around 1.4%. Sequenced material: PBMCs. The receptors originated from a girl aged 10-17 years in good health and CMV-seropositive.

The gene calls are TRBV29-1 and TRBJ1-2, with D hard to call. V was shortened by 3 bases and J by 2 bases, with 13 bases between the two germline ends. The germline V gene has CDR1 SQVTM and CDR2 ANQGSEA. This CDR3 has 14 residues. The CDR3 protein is CSVDLLAGNYGYTF. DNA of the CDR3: TGCAGCGTTGACCTACTTGCGGGGAACTATGGCTACACCTTC.

The CDR3 coding sequence is TGTGCCATCCCCCTTCTAGCGGGAATCTCGGGTGAGCAGTTCTTC. Protein sequence: CAIPLLAGISGEQFF. V usage is TRBV7-9 and J usage is TRBJ2-1; TRBD2 matches 9 bases. Germline V gives CDR1 SEHNR, CDR2 FQNEAQ (reference sequence). This CDR3 spans 15 amino acids. V was clipped by 10 bases and J by 9 bases; unmatched bases: 16.

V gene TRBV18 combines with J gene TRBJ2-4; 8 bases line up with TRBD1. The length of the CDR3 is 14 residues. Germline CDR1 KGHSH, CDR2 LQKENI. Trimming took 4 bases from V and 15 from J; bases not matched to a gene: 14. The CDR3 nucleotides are TGTGCCAGCTCACTGTGGGGACAGGTCGCGCTTCGGTACTTC. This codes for CASSLWGQVALRYF.